The table lists the clone carrying this T cell receptor beta chain with a few counts. What it binds is unknown. The record originates from a study of T cell repertoires in cytomegalovirus infection. MiXCR, applied by TCRdb to the reads, yields one record per CDR3 protein. The table shows about a million distinct CDR3 sequences, with about 33% occurring only once. CDR3 length: 13 residues. V was trimmed by 3 bases and J by 5 bases, leaving 10 bases between them. Looked up from germline, CDR1 is ENHRY and CDR2 is SYGVKD. The chain carries TRBV10-3 and TRBJ1-1; possible D gene TRBD1, 5 bases. The TCR originated in a human donor in good health (CMV status not recorded). Some clones in this sample may be carry-over from other donors' samples. The material sequenced was cultured CD8+ T cells from PBMCs, taken from culture after CMV antigen stimulation. The CDR3 bases are TGTGCCATCAGTGACGGGGGTGTTACTGAAGCTTTCTTT. Residues: CAISDGGVTEAFF.